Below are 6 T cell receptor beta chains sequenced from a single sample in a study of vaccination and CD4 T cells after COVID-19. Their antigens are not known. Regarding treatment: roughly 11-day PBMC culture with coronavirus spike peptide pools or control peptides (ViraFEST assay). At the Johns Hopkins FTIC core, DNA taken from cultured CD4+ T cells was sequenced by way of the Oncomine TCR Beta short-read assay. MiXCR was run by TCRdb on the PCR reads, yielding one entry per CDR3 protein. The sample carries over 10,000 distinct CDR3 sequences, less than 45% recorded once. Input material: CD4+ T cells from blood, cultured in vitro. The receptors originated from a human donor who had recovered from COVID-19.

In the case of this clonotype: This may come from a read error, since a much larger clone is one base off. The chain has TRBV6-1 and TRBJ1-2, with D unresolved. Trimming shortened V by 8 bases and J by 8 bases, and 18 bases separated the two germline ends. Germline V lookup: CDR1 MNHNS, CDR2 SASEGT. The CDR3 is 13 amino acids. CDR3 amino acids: CASSYRNARGYTF. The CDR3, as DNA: TGTGCCAGCTCCTATAGGAACGCCAGGGGCTACACCTTC.

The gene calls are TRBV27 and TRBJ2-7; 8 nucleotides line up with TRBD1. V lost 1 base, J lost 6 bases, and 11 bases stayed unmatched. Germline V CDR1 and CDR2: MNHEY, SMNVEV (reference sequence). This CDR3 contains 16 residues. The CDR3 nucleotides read TGTGCCAGCAGTTTATTGTTGGCAGGGGGCGGTTCCGAGCAGTACTTC. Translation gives CASSLLLAGGGSEQYF.

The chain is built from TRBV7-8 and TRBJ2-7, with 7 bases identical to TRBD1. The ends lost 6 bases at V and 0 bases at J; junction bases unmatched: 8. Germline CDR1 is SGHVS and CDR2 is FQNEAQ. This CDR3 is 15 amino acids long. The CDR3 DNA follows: TGTGCCAGCAGTTCCCTACAGGGGACCTCCTACGAGCAGTACTTC. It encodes CASSSLQGTSYEQYF.

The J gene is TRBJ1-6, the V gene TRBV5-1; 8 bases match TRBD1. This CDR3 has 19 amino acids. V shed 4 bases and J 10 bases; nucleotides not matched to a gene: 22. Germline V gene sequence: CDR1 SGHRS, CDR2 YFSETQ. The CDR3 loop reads CASSPRTGHAMGMRSPLHF. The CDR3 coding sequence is TGCGCCAGCAGCCCAAGGACAGGGCACGCGATGGGAATGAGGTCACCCCTCCACTTT.

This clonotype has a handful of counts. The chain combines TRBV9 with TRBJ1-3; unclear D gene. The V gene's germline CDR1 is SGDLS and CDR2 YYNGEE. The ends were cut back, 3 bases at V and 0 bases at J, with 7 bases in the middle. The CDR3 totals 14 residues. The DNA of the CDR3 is TGTGCCAGCAGCGGGGGAATCTCTGGAAACACCATATATTTT. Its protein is CASSGGISGNTIYF. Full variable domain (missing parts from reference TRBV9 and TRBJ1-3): DSGVTQTPKHLITATGQRVTLRCSPRSGDLSVYWYQQSLDQGLQFLIQYYNGEERAKGNILERFSAQQFPDLHSELNLSSLELGDSALYFCASSGGISGNTIYFGEGSWLTVV.

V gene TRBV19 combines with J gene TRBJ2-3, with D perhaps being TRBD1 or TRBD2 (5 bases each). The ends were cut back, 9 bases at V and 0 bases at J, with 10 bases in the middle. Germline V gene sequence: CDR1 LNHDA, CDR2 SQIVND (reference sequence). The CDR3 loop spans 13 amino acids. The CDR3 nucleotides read TGTGCCAGCAACCGGGACAGCACAGATACGCAGTATTTT. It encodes CASNRDSTDTQYF.